This passage covers 18 T cell receptor beta chains from one sample sequenced in a study of shared clonotypes between healthy human individuals. Clones were read by immunoSEQ multiplex PCR, and TCRdb kept only the in-frame ones, dropping some. The sample includes 2 million to 3 million clones, over 85% of them seen just once. The sample consisted of naive CD4+ T cells from PBMCs. Documented subset: CD45RA+ positively selected. These receptors were taken from a man aged 18 to 30 in good health. Some clones in this sample may be carry-over from other donors' samples.

The rearrangement links TRBV9 to TRBJ2-7; perhaps TRBD2 as D (5 bases). The germline CDR1 and CDR2 sequences are SGDLS and YYNGEE. V was trimmed by 0 bases and J by 2 bases, leaving 12 bases between them. CDR3 size: 15 residues. CDR3 sequence reads: CASSVALEGTYEQYF. The CDR3 DNA follows: TGTGCCAGCAGCGTAGCTCTTGAGGGCACCTACGAGCAGTACTTC. Looking up the rest from reference TRBV9 and TRBJ2-7 gives the full variable domain: DSGVTQTPKHLITATGQRVTLRCSPRSGDLSVYWYQQSLDQGLQFLIQYYNGEERAKGNILERFSAQQFPDLHSELNLSSLELGDSALYFCASSVALEGTYEQYFGPGTRLTVT.

This chain uses TRBV28 with TRBJ1-2; TRBD1 agrees at 7 bases. Trimming at V came to 6 bases and at J to 5 bases, leaving 12 bases not matched to a gene. This CDR3 is built from 15 residues. From germline, CDR1 is MDHEN and CDR2 SYDVKM. The CDR3 protein is CASSPPGQNFYGYTF. CDR3 sequence (DNA): TGTGCCAGCAGCCCTCCGGGACAGAATTTTTATGGCTACACCTTC.

V is TRBV6-6 and J is TRBJ1-1, with a weak D call TRBD1 (6 bases). The germline V gene has CDR1 MNHNY and CDR2 SVGAGI (reference sequence). With 5 bases removed from V and 4 bases from J, the gap between germline ends came to 17 bases. The CDR3 length is 15 residues. CDR3 nucleotides: TGTGCCAGCAGTCAACAGGTAGGGGGAGTCACTGAAGCTTTCTTT. As protein: CASSQQVGGVTEAFF.

Comment on this clone: The same CDR3 also results from other DNA sequences found in this sample. This chain uses TRBV30 with TRBJ2-7; maybe TRBD1 (5 bases). Between the trimmed V and J ends, which lost 3 bases and 0 bases, there was a span of 6 bases. Germline V gene lookup returns CDR1 GTSNPN and CDR2 SVGIG (reference sequence). There are 12 residues in the CDR3. CDR3 sequence (DNA): TGTGCCTGGAGACAGGACTCCTACGAGCAGTACTTC. Its protein product is CAWRQDSYEQYF. Based on the CDR3 plus reference TRBV30 and TRBJ2-7, the full variable domain is SQTIHQWPATLVQPVGSPLSLECTVEGTSNPNLYWYRQAAGRGLQLLFYSVGIGQISSEVPQNLSASRPQDRQFILSSKKLLLSDSGFYLCAWRQDSYEQYFGPGTRLTVT.

This clone was counted only a few times. Additional DNA sequences in this sample encode the identical CDR3. This chain connects TRBV20-1 to TRBJ1-1, with no clear D. Germline V gives CDR1 DFQATT, CDR2 SNEGSKA (reference sequence). Trimming took 0 bases from V and 8 from J, leaving 7 bases between them. The CDR3 has 11 residues. The CDR3 DNA is TGCAGTGCTAGAGACCCTGAAGAAGCTTTCTTT. Protein product: CSARDPEEAFF.

The chain is built from TRBV6-1 and TRBJ1-2, with D maybe TRBD1 (6 bases). The germline CDR1 and CDR2 sequences are MNHNS and SASEGT. The CDR3 is made up of 15 amino acids. Trimming shortened V by 4 bases and J by 1 base, and 13 bases separated the two germline ends. CDR3 DNA: TGTGCCAGCAGTGGGGGGGCGGCGGGTAACTATGGCTACACCTTC. Residues: CASSGGAAGNYGYTF.

As to this clone: Other DNA sequences from this sample encode an identical CDR3 as well. The V gene is TRBV28, the J gene TRBJ2-7; D possibly corresponds to TRBD2 (7 bases). Trimming removed 2 bases from V and 0 bases from J, with 11 bases in between. The CDR3 contains 15 residues. Germline CDR1 MDHEN, CDR2 SYDVKM. CDR3 sequence reads: CASSLGGASSYEQYF. The DNA of the CDR3 is TGTGCCAGCAGTTTAGGGGGGGCGAGCTCCTACGAGCAGTACTTC.

The V call is TRBV7-3, the J call TRBJ2-2; no clear D gene. This CDR3 has 14 residues. The V and J ends lost 2 bases and 8 bases respectively, with 12 bases between them. Per the germline V gene, CDR1 is SGHTA and CDR2 is FQGTGA. CDR3 residues: CASSLGQLQGELFF. For the CDR3, the DNA is TGTGCCAGCAGCTTAGGGCAGTTACAAGGGGAGCTGTTTTTT.

The rearrangement uses TRBV6-6 and TRBJ1-3; D call uncertain. Germline loops: CDR1 MNHNY, CDR2 SVGAGI (reference sequence). Trimming took 2 bases from V and 4 from J, leaving 6 bases between them. CDR3 length equals 13 residues. For the CDR3, the DNA is TGTGCCAGCAGTTACGGGGTGGGAAACACCATATATTTT. Translation: CASSYGVGNTIYF.

This chain links TRBV4-1 with TRBJ2-1, with D tentatively TRBD1 or TRBD2 (5 bases each). V shed 4 bases and J shed 6 bases, with 19 bases lying between them. This CDR3 has 16 residues. From germline, CDR1 is MGHRA and CDR2 YSYEKL. CDR3 region: CASSLGAQGSGNEQFF. The CDR3 DNA reads as TGCGCCAGCAGCCTCGGGGCCCAGGGAAGTGGCAATGAGCAGTTCTTC.

Regarding this clone: This sample also contains other DNA sequences that code for the same CDR3. This chain joins TRBV18 and TRBJ1-1; D ambiguous. CDR1 is KGHSH and CDR2 is LQKENI in the germline V gene. This CDR3 has 14 amino acids. The V end was cut by 2 bases, the J end by 2 bases, with 9 bases between. The CDR3, as DNA: TGTGCCAGCTCACCAGGACTGAGTAACACTGAAGCTTTCTTT. The encoded protein is CASSPGLSNTEAFF.

V gene TRBV4-2 combines with J gene TRBJ1-2; D is undetermined. The length of the CDR3 is 14 residues. In germline, CDR1 is LGHNA, CDR2 YNFKEQ. Trimming cost V 0 bases and J 8 bases, with 13 bases left between them. CDR3 residues: CASSQDEGAGGYTF. Written as DNA, the CDR3 is TGTGCCAGCAGCCAAGACGAGGGAGCGGGCGGCTACACCTTC.

V usage is TRBV29-1 and J usage is TRBJ2-1; 8 bases match TRBD2. The CDR3 loop spans 12 amino acids. With 7 bases clipped from V and 3 bases from J, the junction kept 2 bases outside the gene matches. The germline CDR1 and CDR2 sequences are SQVTM and ANQGSEA. This CDR3 is CSAGTSYNEQFF. The DNA of the CDR3 is TGCAGCGCCGGGACTAGCTACAATGAGCAGTTCTTC.

The rearrangement joins TRBV10-3 to TRBJ1-6; D unclear. CDR1 and CDR2 from the germline V gene are ENHRY and SYGVKD. The CDR3 length is 17 residues. V was pared by 0 bases and J by 7 bases, with 16 bases between. CDR3 DNA sequence: TGTGCCATCAGTGAGTCTACTGGGCAACCTGAGAATTCACCCCTCCACTTT. The encoded protein is CAISESTGQPENSPLHF.

The chain is built from TRBV7-3 and TRBJ2-1; D is unresolved. Trimming removed 4 bases at V and 0 bases at J, with 16 bases between. Germline CDR1 and CDR2: SGHTA and FQGTGA. CDR3 length: 17 amino acids. The CDR3 sequence: CASSSNGARSSYNEQFF. CDR3 coding DNA: TGTGCCAGCAGCTCAAACGGAGCCCGGAGCTCCTACAATGAGCAGTTCTTC.

This clone turned up a few times. The chain has TRBV28 and TRBJ1-5; the D gene is possibly TRBD1 (5 bases). The germline V gene encodes CDR1 MDHEN and CDR2 SYDVKM. This CDR3 region has 14 residues. V shed 5 bases and J shed 8 bases, with 16 bases lying between them. The CDR3 here is CASSGDGWYKPQHF. For the CDR3, the DNA is TGTGCCAGCAGTGGGGACGGATGGTATAAGCCCCAGCATTTT.

The chain combines TRBV21-1 with TRBJ2-2. TRBV21-1 is a known pseudogene. The CDR3 sequence is 14 residues long. Here the CDR3 reads CASSKEDNTGELFF. Here the CDR3 DNA reads TGTGCCAGCAGCAAAGAGGATAACACCGGGGAGCTGTTTTTT.

This chain links TRBV28 with TRBJ2-7; TRBD1 or TRBD2 may be the D gene (5 bases each). CDR1 is MDHEN and CDR2 is SYDVKM in the germline V gene. With 6 bases removed from V and 7 bases from J, the gap between germline ends came to 19 bases. The CDR3 is 14 residues long. CDR3 region: CASRTPGRPREQYF. The CDR3 DNA reads as TGTGCCAGCAGAACTCCGGGACGCCCGAGGGAGCAGTACTTC.